The rows below give T cell receptor beta chains drawn from one sample of a study of siplizumab effects on memory and regulatory T cells. Here immunoSEQ multiplex PCR was the method, and the copy in TCRdb shows in-frame clones only, minus some. There are 90,000 to 150,000 clones in the sample; 90% to 95% occur only once, and approximately 0.17% lies in the top ten. Material for sequencing was non-Treg CD4+ T cells sorted from blood. The receptor set was obtained from a human donor in good health. Each CDR3 is given with its conserved first and last residue. D genes are given only for firm matches. Expanded clones are given a class, and other clones once, few, many or no size at all.

j_call d_call v_call clone_size cdr3_length cdr3_aa cdr3_nt
TRBJ2-2 TRBD1 TRBV7-9 NA 15 CASSLVTGRTGELFF TGTGCCAGCAGCTTAGTGACAGGGAGAACCGGGGAGCTGTTTTTT
TRBJ1-3 TRBD1 TRBV6-5 NA 14 CASRGRGSGNTIYF TGTGCCAGCAGGGGCAGGGGGTCTGGAAACACCATATATTTT
TRBJ2-7 TRBD2 TRBV18 NA 16 CASSPLLAGGSYEQYF TGTGCCAGCTCACCGTTACTAGCGGGGGGCTCCTACGAGCAGTACTTC
TRBJ2-3 NA TRBV2 NA 15 CASTFGGGSTDTQYF TGTGCCAGCACCTTCGGGGGCGGAAGCACAGATACGCAGTATTTT
TRBJ2-7 NA TRBV7-9 NA 14 CASSFGGGGYEQYF TGTGCCAGCAGCTTCGGTGGCGGCGGGTACGAGCAGTACTTC
TRBJ2-2 NA TRBV5-4 NA 17 CASSLVLVELVTGELFF TGTGCCAGCAGCTTGGTCCTAGTGGAGCTTGTCACCGGGGAGCTGTTTTTT
TRBJ1-2 NA TRBV7-2 NA 14 CASSLSGANYGYTF TGTGCCAGCAGCCTCTCCGGGGCTAACTATGGCTACACCTTC
TRBJ1-1 TRBD1 TRBV7-9 NA 16 CASSLPPGRGALEAFF TGTGCCAGCAGCCTCCCTCCGGGCAGGGGGGCTCTCGAAGCTTTCTTT
TRBJ1-1 NA TRBV7-9 NA 14 CASSLQGWNTEAFF TGTGCCAGCAGCCTACAGGGCTGGAACACTGAAGCTTTCTTT
TRBJ2-2 TRBD2 TRBV2 NA 14 CASGLAGGGGELFF TGTGCCAGCGGACTAGCGGGGGGTGGCGGGGAGCTGTTTTTT
TRBJ1-3 NA TRBV28 once 17 CASSLNLALGAGNTIYF TGTGCCAGCAGTTTAAATCTAGCATTAGGAGCTGGAAACACCATATATTTT
TRBJ2-1 TRBD1 TRBV14 once 16 CASSQPPTGLKAEQFF TGTGCCAGCAGCCAACCCCCGACAGGGTTGAAAGCTGAGCAGTTCTTC
TRBJ1-2 NA TRBV6-1 NA 14 CATASWPDNYGYTF TGTGCCACCGCCAGCTGGCCGGATAACTATGGCTACACCTTC
TRBJ1-1 NA TRBV7-3 NA 13 CASSWDWSTEAFF TGTGCCAGCAGCTGGGACTGGAGCACTGAAGCTTTCTTT
TRBJ1-2 NA TRBV7-9 NA 11 CASSLEGGYTF TGTGCCAGCAGCTTAGAAGGCGGTTACACCTTC
TRBJ2-7 TRBD1 TRBV11-3 NA 14 CASSLGTGEYEQYF TGTGCCAGCAGCCTCGGGACAGGGGAATACGAGCAGTACTTC
TRBJ2-7 NA TRBV6-5 NA 14 CASSARRGTYEQYF TGTGCCAGCAGTGCTAGACGGGGGACCTACGAGCAGTACTTC